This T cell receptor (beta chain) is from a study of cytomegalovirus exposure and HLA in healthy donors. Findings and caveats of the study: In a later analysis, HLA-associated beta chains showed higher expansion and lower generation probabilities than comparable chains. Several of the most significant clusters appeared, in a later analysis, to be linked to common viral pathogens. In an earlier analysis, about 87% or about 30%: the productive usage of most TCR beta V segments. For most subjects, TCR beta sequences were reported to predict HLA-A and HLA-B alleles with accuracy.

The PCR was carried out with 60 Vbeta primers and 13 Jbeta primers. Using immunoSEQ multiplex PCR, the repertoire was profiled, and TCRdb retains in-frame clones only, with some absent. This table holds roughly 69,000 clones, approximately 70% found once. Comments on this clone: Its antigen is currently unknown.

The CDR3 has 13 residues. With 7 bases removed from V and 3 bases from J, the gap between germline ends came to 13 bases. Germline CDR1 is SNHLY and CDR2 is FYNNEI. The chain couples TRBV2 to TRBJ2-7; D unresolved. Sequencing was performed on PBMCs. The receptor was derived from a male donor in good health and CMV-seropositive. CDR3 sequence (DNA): TGTGCCAGCATGTTCGAGACGGGCTACGAGCAGTACTTC. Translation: CASMFETGYEQYF. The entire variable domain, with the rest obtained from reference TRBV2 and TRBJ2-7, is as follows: EPEVTQTPSHQVTQMGQEVILRCVPISNHLYFYWYRQILGQKVEFLVSFYNNEISEKSEIFDDQFSVERPDGSNFTLKIRSTKLEDSAMYFCASMFETGYEQYFGPGTRLTVT.